Sequencing of this T cell receptor (beta chain) was carried out in a study of prognosis after radiotherapy for stage I lung cancer. As for the study in general: Stage I non-small cell lung cancer patients were enrolled in Nanjing, China. This enrollment took place between early 2018 and early 2019.

This clonotype has a count of ten or more. Its antigen is unknown. This CDR3 has 15 amino acids. The V and J ends lost 7 bases and 0 bases, in that order; junction bases with no gene match: 7. Per germline, CDR1 SGHDT and CDR2 YYEEEE. From genomic DNA, two-round multiplex PCR was used to amplify TCR beta CDR3. Specific primers for each TRBV and TRBJ gene were what first-round PCR used. MiXCR, applied by TCRdb to the multiplex PCR reads, yields one record per CDR3 protein. The sample shows about 26,000 distinct CDR3 sequences, around 30% of them seen only once. General observations from the study: Unique TCR clone counts went down once patients had stereotactic body radiation therapy, median approximately 9,600 versus 7,200.

Material: PBMCs, obtained before or after stereotactic body radiation therapy (not recorded which). The genes are TRBV5-6 and TRBJ2-3, with 8 bases that match TRBD2. This clonotype was obtained from a donor aged 50 or older with non-small cell lung cancer. CDR3 bases: TGTGCCAGCGTAACCCGGGGGGGTAGCACAGATACGCAGTATTTT. It encodes CASVTRGGSTDTQYF.